This T cell receptor (beta chain) was identified during a study of blood T cell repertoires in COVID-19. Overall study context: Nucleic acid was either cDNA or gDNA, and it came from T cells, B-cell-depleted T cells, or PBMCs.

Sequenced by immunoSEQ multiplex PCR; TCRdb stores in-frame clones only, minus some. The sample consists of about 140,000 clones, 80% to 85% of them appearing once. This CDR3 is built from 12 residues. V lost 0 bases, J lost 9 bases, and 10 bases lay in between. The V gene's germline CDR1 is SGDLS and CDR2 YYNGEE. V is TRBV9 and J is TRBJ2-7; tentatively, D is TRBD2 (5 bases). The source of this sequence is a man in his forties with acute COVID-19. Source material: PBMCs or T cells enriched from blood (not recorded which). CDR3 loop: CASSVVGGTQYF. The CDR3 nucleotides read TGTGCCAGCAGCGTAGTTGGAGGTACGCAGTACTTC.